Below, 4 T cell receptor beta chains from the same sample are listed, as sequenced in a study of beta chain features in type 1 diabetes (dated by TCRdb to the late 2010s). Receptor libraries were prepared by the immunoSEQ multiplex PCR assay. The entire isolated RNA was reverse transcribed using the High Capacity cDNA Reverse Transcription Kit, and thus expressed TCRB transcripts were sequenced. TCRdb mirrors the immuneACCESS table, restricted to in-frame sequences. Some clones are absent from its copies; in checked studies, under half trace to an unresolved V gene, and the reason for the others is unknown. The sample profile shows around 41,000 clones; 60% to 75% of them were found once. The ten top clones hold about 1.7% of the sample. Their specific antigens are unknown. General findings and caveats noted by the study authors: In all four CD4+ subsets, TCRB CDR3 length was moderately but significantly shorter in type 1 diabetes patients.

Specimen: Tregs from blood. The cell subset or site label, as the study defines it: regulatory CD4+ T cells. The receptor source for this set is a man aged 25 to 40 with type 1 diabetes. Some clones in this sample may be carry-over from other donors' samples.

The DNA for the CDR3 is TGCGCCAGCAGCTCCGACAGGATTTCACCCCTCCACTTT. This codes for CASSSDRISPLHF. The chain links TRBV5-1 to TRBJ1-6; a weak D match, TRBD1 (6 bases). Germline-derived CDR1 and CDR2 are SGHRS and YFSETQ. The V end was cut by 3 bases, the J end by 9 bases, with 10 bases between. The CDR3 has 13 amino acids.

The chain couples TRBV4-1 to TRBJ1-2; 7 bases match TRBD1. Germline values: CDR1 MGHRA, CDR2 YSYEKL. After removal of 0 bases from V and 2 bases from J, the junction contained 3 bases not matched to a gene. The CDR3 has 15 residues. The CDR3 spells CASSQEPGQNYGYTF. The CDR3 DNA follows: TGCGCCAGCAGCCAAGAACCGGGACAGAACTATGGCTACACCTTC.

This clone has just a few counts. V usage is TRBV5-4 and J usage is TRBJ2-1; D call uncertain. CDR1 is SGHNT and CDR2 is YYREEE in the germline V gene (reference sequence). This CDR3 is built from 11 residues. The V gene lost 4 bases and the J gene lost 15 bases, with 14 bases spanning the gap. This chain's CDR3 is CASSQEVAVFF. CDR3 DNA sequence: TGTGCCAGCAGCCAAGAGGTAGCTGTGTTCTTC. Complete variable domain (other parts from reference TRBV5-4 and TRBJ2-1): ETGVTQSPTHLIKTRGQQVTLRCSSQSGHNTVSWYQQALGQGPQFIFQYYREEENGRGNFPPRFSGLQFPNYSSELNVNALELDDSALYLCASSQEVAVFFGPGTRLTVL.

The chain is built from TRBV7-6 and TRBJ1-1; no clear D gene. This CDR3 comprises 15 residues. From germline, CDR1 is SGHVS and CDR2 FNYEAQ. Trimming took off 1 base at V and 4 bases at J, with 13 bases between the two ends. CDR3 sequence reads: CASSLVPILGTEAFF. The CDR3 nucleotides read TGTGCCAGCAGCTTAGTTCCAATTCTCGGCACTGAAGCTTTCTTT.